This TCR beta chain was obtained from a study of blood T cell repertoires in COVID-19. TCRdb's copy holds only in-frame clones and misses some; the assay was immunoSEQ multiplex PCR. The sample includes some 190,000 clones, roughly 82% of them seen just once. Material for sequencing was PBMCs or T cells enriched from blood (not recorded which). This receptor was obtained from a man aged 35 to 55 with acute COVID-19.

The CDR3: CASSQGWASYNEQFF. As DNA, the CDR3 is TGTGCCAGCAGCCAAGGCTGGGCCTCCTACAATGAGCAGTTCTTC. The chain combines TRBV3-1 (or the pseudogene TRBV3-2) with TRBJ2-1; D ambiguous. V lost 1 base and J lost 0, with 7 bases in between. In germline, CDR1 is LGHDT, CDR2 YNNKEL (reference sequence). This CDR3 has 15 amino acids.